This is a list of T cell receptor beta chains from one sample in a study of T cell responses to AZD1222 COVID-19 vaccine. Measured with immunoSEQ multiplex PCR; TCRdb has only the in-frame clones, and not every one. The profile shows some 110,000 clones, approximately 85% of them singletons. Sequences were derived from peripheral blood, sampled on day 0 of MenACWY control vaccination. These receptors were collected from an adult in good health. Both conserved end residues are part of each CDR3. Fields, in order: J gene, V gene, CDR3 protein.

j_call: TRBJ2-7
v_call: TRBV7-2
cdr3_aa: CASSLGGTLSYEQYF

j_call: TRBJ2-1
v_call: TRBV5-4
cdr3_aa: CASRPLLGNEQFF

j_call: TRBJ2-2
v_call: TRBV5-4
cdr3_aa: CASSQTWTGELFF

j_call: TRBJ1-2
v_call: TRBV29-1
cdr3_aa: CSVGGGQGYGYTF

j_call: TRBJ1-2
v_call: TRBV18
cdr3_aa: CASSLDRNYGYTF

j_call: TRBJ2-1
v_call: TRBV3-1/TRBV3-2
cdr3_aa: CASSQVLSPSYNEQFF

j_call: TRBJ2-3
v_call: TRBV15
cdr3_aa: CATSRITGAQLDTQYF

j_call: TRBJ1-1
v_call: TRBV2
cdr3_aa: CASTQIRGGGTEAFF

j_call: TRBJ2-7
v_call: TRBV5-1
cdr3_aa: CASSLTAGPAGHEQYF

j_call: TRBJ2-3
v_call: TRBV5-1
cdr3_aa: CASSLAGGPGTDTQYF

j_call: TRBJ1-5
v_call: TRBV7-2
cdr3_aa: CASSLQGAQPQHF

j_call: TRBJ1-5
v_call: TRBV6-2/TRBV6-3
cdr3_aa: CASSYTRQAGGQPQHF

j_call: TRBJ2-3
v_call: TRBV7-2
cdr3_aa: CASSHLNTQYF

j_call: TRBJ2-7
v_call: TRBV6-2/TRBV6-3
cdr3_aa: CASSLLLQGAGEQYF

j_call: TRBJ2-1
v_call: TRBV5-1
cdr3_aa: CASSYRAGSYNEQFF

j_call: TRBJ2-5
v_call: TRBV5-1
cdr3_aa: CASSFQGGETQYF

j_call: TRBJ2-5
v_call: TRBV10-2
cdr3_aa: CASRTSGGYQETQYF

j_call: TRBJ1-1
v_call: TRBV18
cdr3_aa: CASSPRGMNTEAFF

j_call: TRBJ1-5
v_call: TRBV28
cdr3_aa: CASTGPNQPQHF

j_call: TRBJ1-4
v_call: TRBV9
cdr3_aa: CASSVQGKEEKLFF

j_call: TRBJ1-2
v_call: TRBV7-8
cdr3_aa: CASSSTRGQNGYTF

j_call: TRBJ2-2
v_call: TRBV6-5
cdr3_aa: CASSYEGRRTGELFF

j_call: TRBJ1-2
v_call: TRBV7-3
cdr3_aa: CASSLTGTSYGYTF

j_call: TRBJ2-7
v_call: TRBV18
cdr3_aa: CASSPSTGVKYEQYF

j_call: TRBJ1-3
v_call: TRBV4-3
cdr3_aa: CASSQGQVGGNTIYF

j_call: TRBJ2-2
v_call: TRBV3-1/TRBV3-2
cdr3_aa: CASSQDWAGTGELFF

j_call: TRBJ1-4
v_call: TRBV11-2
cdr3_aa: CASSLAGFNEKLFF

j_call: TRBJ1-1
v_call: TRBV7-8
cdr3_aa: CASSLGGWNTEAFF

j_call: TRBJ2-2
v_call: TRBV6-2/TRBV6-3
cdr3_aa: CASSYISGYTGELFF

j_call: TRBJ1-4
v_call: TRBV4-3
cdr3_aa: CASSQDQVMATNEKLFF

j_call: TRBJ1-6
v_call: TRBV2
cdr3_aa: CASKTGGNSPLHF

j_call: TRBJ2-7
v_call: TRBV19
cdr3_aa: CASSIVGGPIYEQYF

j_call: TRBJ1-2
v_call: TRBV7-6
cdr3_aa: CASSGSPGETINYGYTF

j_call: TRBJ1-3
v_call: TRBV5-1
cdr3_aa: CASSLGGRNTIYF

j_call: TRBJ2-1
v_call: TRBV24-1
cdr3_aa: CATSDWGPYNEQFF

j_call: TRBJ2-5
v_call: TRBV4-1
cdr3_aa: CASSYIAGEETQYF

j_call: TRBJ2-5
v_call: TRBV10-3
cdr3_aa: CAISPGQGPETQYF

j_call: TRBJ1-2
v_call: TRBV6-5
cdr3_aa: CASSRSQGNYGYTF

j_call: TRBJ1-2
v_call: TRBV30
cdr3_aa: CAWREATPYGYTF

j_call: TRBJ2-5
v_call: TRBV4-1
cdr3_aa: CASSPYREETQYF

j_call: TRBJ2-1
v_call: TRBV6-2/TRBV6-3
cdr3_aa: CASSLTGDYNEQFF